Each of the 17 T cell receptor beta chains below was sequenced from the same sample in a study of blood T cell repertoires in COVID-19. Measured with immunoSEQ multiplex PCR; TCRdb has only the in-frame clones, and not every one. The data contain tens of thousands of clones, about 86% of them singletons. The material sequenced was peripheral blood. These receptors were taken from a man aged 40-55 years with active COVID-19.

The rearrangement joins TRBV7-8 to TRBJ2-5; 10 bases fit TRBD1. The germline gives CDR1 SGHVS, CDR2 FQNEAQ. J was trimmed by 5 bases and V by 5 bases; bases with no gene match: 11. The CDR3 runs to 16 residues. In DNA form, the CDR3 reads TGTGCCAGCAGCCTGACCGGGACAGGGGTCCGGGAGACCCAGTACTTC. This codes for CASSLTGTGVRETQYF.

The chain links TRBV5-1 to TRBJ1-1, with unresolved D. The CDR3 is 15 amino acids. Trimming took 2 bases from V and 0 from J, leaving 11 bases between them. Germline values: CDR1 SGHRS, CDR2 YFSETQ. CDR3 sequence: CASSLQNRMNTEAFF. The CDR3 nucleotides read TGCGCCAGCAGCTTACAGAACCGAATGAACACTGAAGCTTTCTTT.

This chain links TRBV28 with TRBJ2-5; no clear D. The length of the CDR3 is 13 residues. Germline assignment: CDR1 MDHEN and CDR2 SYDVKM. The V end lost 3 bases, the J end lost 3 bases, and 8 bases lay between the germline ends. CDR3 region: CASSFSPEETQYF. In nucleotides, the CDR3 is TGTGCCAGCAGTTTTAGCCCCGAAGAGACCCAGTACTTC.

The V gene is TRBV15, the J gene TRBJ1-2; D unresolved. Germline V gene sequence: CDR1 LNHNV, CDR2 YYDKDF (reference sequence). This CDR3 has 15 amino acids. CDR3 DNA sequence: TGTGCGCGATACCAGTCCTGGGCTGCTAACTATGGCTACACCTTC. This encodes CARYQSWAANYGYTF.

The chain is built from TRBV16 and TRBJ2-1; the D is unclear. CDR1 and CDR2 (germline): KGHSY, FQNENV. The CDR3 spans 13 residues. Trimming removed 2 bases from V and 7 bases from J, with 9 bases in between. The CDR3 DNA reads TGTGCCAGCAGCCAACGCGGTGCAAATGAGCAGTTCTTC. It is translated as CASSQRGANEQFF.

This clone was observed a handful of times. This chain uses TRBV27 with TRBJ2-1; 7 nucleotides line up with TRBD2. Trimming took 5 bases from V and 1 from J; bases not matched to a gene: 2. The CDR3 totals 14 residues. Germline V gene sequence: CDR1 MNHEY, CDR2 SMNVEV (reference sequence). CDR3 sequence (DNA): TGTGCCAGCAGTCTAGCGGAATCCTACAATGAGCAGTTCTTC. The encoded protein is CASSLAESYNEQFF.

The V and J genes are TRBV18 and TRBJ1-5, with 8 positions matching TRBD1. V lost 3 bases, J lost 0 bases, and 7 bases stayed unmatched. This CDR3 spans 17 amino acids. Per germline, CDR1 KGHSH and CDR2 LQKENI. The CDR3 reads CASSPWAGQGSNQPQHF. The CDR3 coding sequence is TGTGCCAGCTCACCCTGGGCTGGACAGGGTAGCAATCAGCCCCAGCATTTT.

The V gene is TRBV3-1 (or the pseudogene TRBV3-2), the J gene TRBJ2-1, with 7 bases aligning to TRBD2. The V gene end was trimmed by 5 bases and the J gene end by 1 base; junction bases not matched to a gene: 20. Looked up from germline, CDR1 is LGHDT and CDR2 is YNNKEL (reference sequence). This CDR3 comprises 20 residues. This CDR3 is CASSLRQGRERDGSYNEQFF. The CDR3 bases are TGTGCCAGCAGCTTGAGGCAGGGACGGGAGCGGGATGGATCCTACAATGAGCAGTTCTTC.

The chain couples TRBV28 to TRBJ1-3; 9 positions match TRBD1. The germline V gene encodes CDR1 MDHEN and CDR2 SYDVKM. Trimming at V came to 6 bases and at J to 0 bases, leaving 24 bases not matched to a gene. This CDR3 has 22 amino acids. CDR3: CASRTAILRDRDLRLSGNTIYF. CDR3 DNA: TGTGCCAGCAGAACTGCAATCCTCCGGGACAGGGACCTTCGCCTCTCTGGAAACACCATATATTTT.

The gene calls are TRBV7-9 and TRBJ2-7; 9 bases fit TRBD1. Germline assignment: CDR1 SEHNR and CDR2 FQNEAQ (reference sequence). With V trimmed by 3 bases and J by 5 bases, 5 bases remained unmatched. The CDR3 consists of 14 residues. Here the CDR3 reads CASSFGTGSDEQYF. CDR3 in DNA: TGTGCCAGCAGCTTCGGGACAGGGTCGGACGAGCAGTACTTC.

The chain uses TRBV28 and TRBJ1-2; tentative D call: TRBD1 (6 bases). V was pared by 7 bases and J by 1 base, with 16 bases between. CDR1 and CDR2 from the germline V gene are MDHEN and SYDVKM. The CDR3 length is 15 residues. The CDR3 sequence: CASTRWGGHNYGYTF. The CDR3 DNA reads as TGTGCCAGCACCAGGTGGGGGGGACATAACTATGGCTACACCTTC.

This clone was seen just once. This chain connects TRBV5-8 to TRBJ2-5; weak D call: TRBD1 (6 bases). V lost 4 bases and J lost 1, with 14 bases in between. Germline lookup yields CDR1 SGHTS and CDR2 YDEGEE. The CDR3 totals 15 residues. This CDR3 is CASSLDRTAQETQYF. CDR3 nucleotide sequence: TGTGCCAGCAGCCTAGACAGGACTGCCCAAGAGACCCAGTACTTC.

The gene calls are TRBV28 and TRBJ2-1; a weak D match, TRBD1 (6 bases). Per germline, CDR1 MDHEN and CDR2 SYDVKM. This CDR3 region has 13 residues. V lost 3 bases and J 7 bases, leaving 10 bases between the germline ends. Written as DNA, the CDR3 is TGTGCCAGCAGTTTCTACACAGGGAATGAGCAGTTCTTC. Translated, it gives CASSFYTGNEQFF.

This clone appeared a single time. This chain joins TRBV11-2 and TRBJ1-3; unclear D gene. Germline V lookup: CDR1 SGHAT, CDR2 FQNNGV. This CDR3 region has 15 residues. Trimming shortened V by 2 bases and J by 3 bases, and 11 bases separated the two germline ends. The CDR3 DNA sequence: TGTGCCAGCAGCTTAATACAGCCACTTGGAAACACCATATATTTT. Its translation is CASSLIQPLGNTIYF.

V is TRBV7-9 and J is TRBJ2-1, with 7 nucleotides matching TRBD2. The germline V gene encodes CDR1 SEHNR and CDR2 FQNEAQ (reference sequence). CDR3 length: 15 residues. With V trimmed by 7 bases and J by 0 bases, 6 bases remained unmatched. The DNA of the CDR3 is TGTGCCAGCAAACCGAGGGAGGGCTCCTACAATGAGCAGTTCTTC. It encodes CASKPREGSYNEQFF.

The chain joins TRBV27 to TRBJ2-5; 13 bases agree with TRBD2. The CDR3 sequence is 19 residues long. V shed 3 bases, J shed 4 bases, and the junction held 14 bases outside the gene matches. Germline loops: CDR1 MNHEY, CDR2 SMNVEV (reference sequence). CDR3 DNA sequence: TGTGCCAGCAGTTTTCGGACTAGCGGGAGAATTAACGCTCTAGAGACCCAGTACTTC. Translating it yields CASSFRTSGRINALETQYF.

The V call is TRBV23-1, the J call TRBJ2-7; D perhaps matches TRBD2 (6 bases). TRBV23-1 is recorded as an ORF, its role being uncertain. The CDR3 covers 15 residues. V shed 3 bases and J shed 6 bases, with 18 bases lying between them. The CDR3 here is CASSHGGTGLTEQYF. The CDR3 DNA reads TGCGCCAGCAGTCATGGGGGGACGGGCCTCACCGAGCAGTACTTC.